The sequence of this T cell receptor (beta chain) was determined in a study of metastatic and nonmetastatic thyroid tumors. Whole-study results and caveats: Across blood and tumor, TCR beta diversity in malignant thyroid tumors was reportedly significantly higher than in benign nodules.

The CDR3 sequence is 14 residues long. V shed 6 bases and J 2 bases; nucleotides not matched to a gene: 5. The germline CDR1 and CDR2 sequences are PRHDT and FYEKMQ (reference sequence). Worth noting for this clone: The antigen is unknown. Distinct nucleotide sequences in the sample also encode this CDR3.

Original data processing: Across clinicopathological groups, CDR3 differences served as the basis for building a distant-metastasis classifier for papillary thyroid cancer. TCRdb re-called clones via MiXCR from the PCR reads. These V and J calls are TCRdb output, not the study's own analysis. The table has tens of thousands of clones, roughly a sixth seen once. Prior to thyroid surgery, none of the patients had received any treatment. This TCR came from a female donor with papillary thyroid cancer or a benign thyroid nodule (not recorded which). Some clones in this sample may be carry-over from other donors' samples. Specimen: blood. The J gene is TRBJ2-7, the V gene TRBV13; 9 bases agree with TRBD2. This chain's CDR3 is CASSSGLATYEQYF. The CDR3 DNA is TGTGCCAGCAGTTCTGGACTAGCGACCTACGAGCAGTACTTC.